One and the same sample provided the 7 T cell receptor beta chains below, sequenced in a study of blood T cell repertoires in COVID-19. Assay used: immunoSEQ multiplex PCR; TCRdb lists only in-frame clones, some missing. The table lists about 160,000 clones, 70% to 90% of them singletons. Sequencing was performed on peripheral blood. All receptors come from a man aged 35 to 55 with acute or convalescent COVID-19.

The gene calls are TRBV6-5 and TRBJ1-2; D not resolved. The CDR3 has 11 residues. V was pared by 6 bases and J by 2 bases, with 4 bases between. From germline, CDR1 is MNHEY and CDR2 SVGAGI. Here the CDR3 DNA reads TGTGCCAGCAGACAGAACTATGGCTACACCTTC. The encoded protein is CASRQNYGYTF.

V gene TRBV19 combines with J gene TRBJ2-3; possibly TRBD2 for D (5 bases). The ends were cut back, 1 base at V and 10 bases at J, with 18 bases in the middle. The CDR3 contains 15 residues. CDR1 LNHDA and CDR2 SQIVND come from the germline V gene (reference sequence). In nucleotides, the CDR3 is TGTGCCAGTAGTATAGGCGGGCTAGATGGTGTCGCGCAGTATTTT. Its translation is CASSIGGLDGVAQYF.

The gene calls are TRBV4-1 and TRBJ2-7; D is uncertain. V was shortened by 1 base and J by 0 bases, with 7 bases between the two germline ends. The CDR3 is 14 residues long. Germline V gene data show CDR1 as MGHRA and CDR2 as YSYEKL. This CDR3 reads CASSQGLSSYEQYF. CDR3 in DNA: TGCGCCAGCAGCCAAGGACTTAGCTCCTACGAGCAGTACTTC.

The J gene is TRBJ1-2, the V gene TRBV30; no clear D. V dropped 4 bases and J dropped 0 bases, with 6 bases sitting between them. The germline V gene has CDR1 GTSNPN and CDR2 SVGIG (reference sequence). This CDR3 contains 12 residues. CDR3 bases: TGTGCCTGGACCGGAGCTAACTATGGCTACACCTTC. Translation gives CAWTGANYGYTF.

The chain combines TRBV18 with TRBJ1-2, with a possible D match to TRBD1 (6 bases). Trimming stripped 3 bases from V and 0 bases from J, with 14 bases between. The germline V gene encodes CDR1 KGHSH and CDR2 LQKENI. This CDR3 comprises 16 residues. CDR3 bases: TGTGCCAGCTCACCGGTGGACGACAGGCCTAACTATGGCTACACCTTC. Translation gives CASSPVDDRPNYGYTF.

The chain couples TRBV18 to TRBJ2-6; D is perhaps TRBD2 (5 bases). The ends were cut back, 3 bases at V and 4 bases at J, with 16 bases in the middle. Germline-derived CDR1 and CDR2 are KGHSH and LQKENI. The CDR3 runs 17 residues. CDR3 in DNA: TGTGCCAGCTCACCTGTGGGGTTGGGAGTCGGGGCCAACGTCCTGACTTTC. Its protein product is CASSPVGLGVGANVLTF.

V usage is TRBV2 and J usage is TRBJ1-5; no clear D. The V gene's germline CDR1 is SNHLY and CDR2 FYNNEI. The CDR3 consists of 15 residues. V was trimmed by 1 base and J by 3 bases, leaving 10 bases between them. This chain's CDR3 is CASSEVGRNNQPQHF. CDR3 coding DNA: TGTGCCAGCAGTGAAGTCGGCAGGAACAATCAGCCCCAGCATTTT.